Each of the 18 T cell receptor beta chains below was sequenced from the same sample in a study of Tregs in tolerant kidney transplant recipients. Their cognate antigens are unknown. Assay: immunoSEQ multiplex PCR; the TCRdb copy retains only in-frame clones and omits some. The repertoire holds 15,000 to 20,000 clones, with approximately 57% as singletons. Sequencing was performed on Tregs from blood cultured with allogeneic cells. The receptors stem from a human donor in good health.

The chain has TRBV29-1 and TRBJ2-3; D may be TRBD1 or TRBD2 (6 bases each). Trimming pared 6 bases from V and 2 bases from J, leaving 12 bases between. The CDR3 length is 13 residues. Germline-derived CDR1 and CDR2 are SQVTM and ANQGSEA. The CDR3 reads CSVGGLNTDTQYF. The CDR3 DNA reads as TGCAGCGTCGGGGGCCTAAACACAGATACGCAGTATTTT.

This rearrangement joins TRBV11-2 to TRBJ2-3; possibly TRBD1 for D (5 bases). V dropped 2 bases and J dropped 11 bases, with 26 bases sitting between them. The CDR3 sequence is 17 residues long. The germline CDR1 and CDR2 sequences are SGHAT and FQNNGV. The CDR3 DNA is TGTGCCAGCAGCTTAACACTTGGGGCGGCGAACTCAGGTGTGCAGTATTTT. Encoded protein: CASSLTLGAANSGVQYF.

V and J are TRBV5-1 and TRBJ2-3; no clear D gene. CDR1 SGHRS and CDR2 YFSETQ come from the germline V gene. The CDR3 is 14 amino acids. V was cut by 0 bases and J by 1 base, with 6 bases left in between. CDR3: CASSLGGGTDTQYF. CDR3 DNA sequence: TGCGCCAGCAGCTTGGGGGGTGGCACAGATACGCAGTATTTT.

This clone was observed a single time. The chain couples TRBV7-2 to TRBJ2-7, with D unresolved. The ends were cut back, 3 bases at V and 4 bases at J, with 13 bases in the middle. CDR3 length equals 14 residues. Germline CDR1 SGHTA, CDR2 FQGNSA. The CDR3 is CASSFPGPPYEQYF. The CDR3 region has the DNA TGTGCCAGCAGCTTCCCGGGCCCTCCTTACGAGCAGTACTTC.

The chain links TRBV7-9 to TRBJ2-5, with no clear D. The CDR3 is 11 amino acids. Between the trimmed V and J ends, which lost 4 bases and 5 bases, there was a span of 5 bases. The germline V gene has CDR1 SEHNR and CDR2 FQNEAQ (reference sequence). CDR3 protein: CASSSRETQYF. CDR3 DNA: TGTGCCAGCAGCTCCAGGGAGACCCAGTACTTC.

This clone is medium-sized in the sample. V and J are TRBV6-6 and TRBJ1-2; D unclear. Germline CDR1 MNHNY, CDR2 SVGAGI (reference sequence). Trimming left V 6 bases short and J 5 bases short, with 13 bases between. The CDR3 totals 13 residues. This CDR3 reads CASSPMGRYGYTF. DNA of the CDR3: TGTGCCAGCAGCCCCATGGGCAGATATGGCTACACCTTC.

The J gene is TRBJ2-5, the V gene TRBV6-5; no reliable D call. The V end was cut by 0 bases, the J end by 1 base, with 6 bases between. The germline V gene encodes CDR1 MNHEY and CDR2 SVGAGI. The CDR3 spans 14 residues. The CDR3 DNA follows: TGTGCCAGCAGTTACTCCAAGCTCCAAGAGACCCAGTACTTC. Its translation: CASSYSKLQETQYF.

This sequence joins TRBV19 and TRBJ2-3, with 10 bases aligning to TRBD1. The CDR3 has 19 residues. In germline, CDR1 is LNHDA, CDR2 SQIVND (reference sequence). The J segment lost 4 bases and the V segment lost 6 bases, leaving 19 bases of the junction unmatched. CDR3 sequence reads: CASSRKPASDRGWADTQYF. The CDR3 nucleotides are TGTGCCAGTAGCCGGAAACCCGCCTCGGACAGGGGGTGGGCAGATACGCAGTATTTT.

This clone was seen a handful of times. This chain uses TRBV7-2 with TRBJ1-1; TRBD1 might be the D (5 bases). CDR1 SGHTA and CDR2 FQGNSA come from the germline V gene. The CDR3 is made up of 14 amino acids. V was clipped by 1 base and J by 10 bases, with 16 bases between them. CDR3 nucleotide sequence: TGTGCCAGCAGCTTAGATGGCGCCTGGGGGAGAGCTTTCTTT. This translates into CASSLDGAWGRAFF.

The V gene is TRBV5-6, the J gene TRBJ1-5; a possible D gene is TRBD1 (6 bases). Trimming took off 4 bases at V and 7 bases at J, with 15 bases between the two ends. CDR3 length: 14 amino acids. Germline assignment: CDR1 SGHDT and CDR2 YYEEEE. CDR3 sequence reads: CASSLTGTGQPQHF. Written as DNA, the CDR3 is TGTGCCAGCAGCCTAACAGGGACGGGACAGCCCCAGCATTTT.

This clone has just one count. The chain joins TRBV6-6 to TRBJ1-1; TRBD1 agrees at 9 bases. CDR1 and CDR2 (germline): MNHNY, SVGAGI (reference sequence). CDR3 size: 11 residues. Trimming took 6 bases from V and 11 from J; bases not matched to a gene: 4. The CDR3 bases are TGTGCCAGCAGACGGGACAGGGAGGCTTTCTTT. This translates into CASRRDREAFF.

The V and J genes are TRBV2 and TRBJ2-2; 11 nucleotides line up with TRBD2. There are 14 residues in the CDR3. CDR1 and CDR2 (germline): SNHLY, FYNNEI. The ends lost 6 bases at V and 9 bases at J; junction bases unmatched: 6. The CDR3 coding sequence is TGTGCCAGCAGCTATAGCGGGGGGGCCAGGGAGCTGTTTTTT. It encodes CASSYSGGARELFF.

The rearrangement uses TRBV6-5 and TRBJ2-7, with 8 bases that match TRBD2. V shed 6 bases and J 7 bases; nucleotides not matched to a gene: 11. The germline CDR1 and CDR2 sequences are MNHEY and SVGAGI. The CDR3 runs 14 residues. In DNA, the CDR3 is TGTGCCAGCAGGAGAGTAGCGGGGCAGGGTGAGCAGTACTTC. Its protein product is CASRRVAGQGEQYF.

For the CDR3, the DNA is TGTGCCAGCTCACAAACGGCGGGGGCGGGGAATGAGCAGTTCTTC. This translates into CASSQTAGAGNEQFF. The V and J genes are TRBV18 and TRBJ2-1; D might be TRBD2 (7 bases). The CDR3 totals 15 residues. Deletions cut 4 bases from V and 7 bases from J, with 17 bases between. Germline loops: CDR1 KGHSH, CDR2 LQKENI. Full variable domain (outside the CDR3, taken from reference TRBV18 and TRBJ2-1): NAGVMQNPRHLVRRRGQEARLRCSPMKGHSHVYWYRQLPEEGLKFMVYLQKENIIDESGMPKERFSAEFPKEGPSILRIQQVVRGDSAAYFCASSQTAGAGNEQFFGPGTRLTVL.

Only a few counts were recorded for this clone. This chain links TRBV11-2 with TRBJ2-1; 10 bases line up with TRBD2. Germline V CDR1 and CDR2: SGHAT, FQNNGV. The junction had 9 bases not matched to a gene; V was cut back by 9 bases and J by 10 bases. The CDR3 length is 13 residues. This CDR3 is CARSGGERGEQFF. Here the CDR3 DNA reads TGTGCCAGGAGCGGGGGGGAAAGAGGAGAGCAGTTCTTC.

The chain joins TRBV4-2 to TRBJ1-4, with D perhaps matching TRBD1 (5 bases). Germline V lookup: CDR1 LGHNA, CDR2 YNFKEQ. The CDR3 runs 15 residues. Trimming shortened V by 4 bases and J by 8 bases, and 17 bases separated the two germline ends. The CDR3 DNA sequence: TGTGCCAGCAGCCGGGACTTGCTACAGGTGGAAAAACTGTTTTTT. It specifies CASSRDLLQVEKLFF.

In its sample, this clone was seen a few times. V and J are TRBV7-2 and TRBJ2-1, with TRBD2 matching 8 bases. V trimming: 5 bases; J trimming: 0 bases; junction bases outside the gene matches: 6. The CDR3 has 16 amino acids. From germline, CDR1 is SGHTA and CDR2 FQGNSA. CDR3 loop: CASSASGTSSYNEQFF. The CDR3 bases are TGTGCCAGCAGCGCGTCCGGGACTAGCTCCTACAATGAGCAGTTCTTC.

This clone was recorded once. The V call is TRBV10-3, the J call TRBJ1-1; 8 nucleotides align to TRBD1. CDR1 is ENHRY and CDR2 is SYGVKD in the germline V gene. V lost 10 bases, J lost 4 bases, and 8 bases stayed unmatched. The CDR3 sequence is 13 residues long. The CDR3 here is CASATGVGTEAFF. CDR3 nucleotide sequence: TGTGCCAGTGCGACAGGGGTTGGCACTGAAGCTTTCTTT.